The clone carrying this TCR beta chain was counted many times. The sample belongs to a study of naive and memory T cell subsets. The beta constant-region primer was an equimolar mix of two oligonucleotides covering TRBC1 and TRBC2. Via MiXCR, TCRdb re-called the UMI-ligation and nested PCR reads, giving one row per CDR3 protein. This table has some 83,000 distinct CDR3 sequences, about an eighth appearing once. CDR3 length equals 13 residues. The germline V gene has CDR1 MNHEY and CDR2 SVGEGT. Trimming took 2 bases from V and 4 from J, leaving 6 bases between them. Sequences were obtained from central memory CD4+ T cells from blood. The chain recombines TRBV6-2 or TRBV6-3 with TRBJ1-5; D perhaps matches TRBD1 (5 bases). This clonotype was sampled from a human donor in good health. CDR3 sequence reads: CASSYGGNQPQHF. The CDR3, as DNA: TGTGCCAGCAGTTACGGGGGAAATCAGCCCCAGCATTTT.